Listed below are T cell receptor beta chains from one sample, sequenced in a study of T cell repertoires in cytomegalovirus infection. These TCRs' antigens remain unknown. One entry per CDR3 protein results from TCRdb running MiXCR on the reads. The sample includes hundreds of thousands of distinct CDR3 sequences, less than 35% seen only once; the top ten take over 10%. The material was cultured CD8+ T cells from PBMCs, obtained from culture after CMV antigen stimulation. The receptor set was obtained from a human donor in good health (CMV status not recorded). Some clones in this sample may be carry-over from other donors' samples. Each CDR3 is given with its conserved first and last residue. The D gene is left open where the match is weak. Some rows mark clone size as missing; the rest say once, few, many or name a class of expanded clone.

d_gene	j_gene	abundance	v_gene	CDR3nt	CDR3aa
NA	TRBJ1-1	NA	TRBV7-6	TGTGTCAGCAGCCAGGGAGGGTTGGGCACTGAAGCTTTCTTT	CVSSQGGLGTEAFF
NA	TRBJ2-5	few	TRBV19	TGTGCCAGTAGTATAGGAGAACAGGGAGAAGAGACCCAGTACTTC	CASSIGEQGEETQYF
TRBD1	TRBJ2-1	few	TRBV9	TGTGCCAGCAGCCCCCCGCAGGGGGCTTACAATGAGCAGTTCTTC	CASSPPQGAYNEQFF
NA	TRBJ2-7	few	TRBV7-9	TGTGCCAGCAGCCCCTTGGGGCCAACCGAGCAGTACTTC	CASSPLGPTEQYF
TRBD2	TRBJ2-2	NA	TRBV7-2	TGTGCCAGCAGCTTACGGACACTAGCGGGGGGAGGGACTAACACCGGGGAGCTGTTTTTT	CASSLRTLAGGGTNTGELFF
NA	TRBJ1-2	NA	TRBV27	TGTGCCAGCAGCCATCAGCGGGCCCCGACAGACGGCTACACCTTC	CASSHQRAPTDGYTF
NA	TRBJ2-7	NA	TRBV24-1	TGTGCCACCAGCGGCGGGTACTCGAGCTCCTACGAGCAGTACTTC	CATSGGYSSSYEQYF
TRBD2	TRBJ2-3	NA	TRBV5-4	TGTGCCAGCAGCTTGGACCCACTAGCGATCACAGATACGCAGTATTTT	CASSLDPLAITDTQYF
NA	TRBJ2-7	NA	TRBV27	TGTGCCAGCAGTTTCCCAGGACCAGAGCAGTACTTC	CASSFPGPEQYF
NA	TRBJ2-5	NA	TRBV14	TGTGCCAGCAGCCAAGTAATACAGACCCAGTACTTC	CASSQVIQTQYF
NA	TRBJ1-6	NA	TRBV9	TGTGCCAGCAGCGCCTCCGGCCTGCATTCACCCCTCCACTTT	CASSASGLHSPLHF
NA	TRBJ2-7	NA	TRBV12-3/TRBV12-4	TGTGCCAGCAGTTTAGAATCTTTCCACGAGCAGTACTTC	CASSLESFHEQYF
NA	TRBJ2-3	few	TRBV7-9	TGTGCCAGCAGCCCTCAGCAGCCCACAGATACGCAGTATTTT	CASSPQQPTDTQYF
TRBD1	TRBJ1-2	NA	TRBV29-1	TGCAGCGTTGACGCCCAGGGGGGGTATGGCTACACCTTC	CSVDAQGGYGYTF
TRBD1	TRBJ2-5	NA	TRBV6-5	TGTGCCAGCAGTTACCAAGGGACAGGGCTTGAGACCCAGTACTTC	CASSYQGTGLETQYF
NA	TRBJ1-2	NA	TRBV14	TGTGCCAGCAGCCAAGATCGGCGCAGACCGTATGGCTTCACCTTC	CASSQDRRRPYGFTF
NA	TRBJ1-5	NA	TRBV19	TGTGCCAGTAGTGAGGACAGCAATAGCAATCAGCCCCAGCATTTT	CASSEDSNSNQPQHF
NA	TRBJ2-3	NA	TRBV5-6	TGTGCCAGCACCCAGTATGGGGCCCGATCCCCCACAGATACGCAGTATTTT	CASTQYGARSPTDTQYF
NA	TRBJ1-6	few	TRBV19	TGTGCCAGTAGTTCCCGGGAACGCAGCCCCTATAATTCACCCCTCCACTTT	CASSSRERSPYNSPLHF
NA	TRBJ2-1	NA	TRBV10-1	TGCGCCAGCAGTGAGGAAGGGCATGAGCAGTTCTTC	CASSEEGHEQFF
NA	TRBJ2-7	few	TRBV5-4	TGTGCCAGCAGCTTGGTTGGGGCCCCCTACGAGCAGTACTTC	CASSLVGAPYEQYF
NA	TRBJ2-1	many	TRBV28	TGTGCCAGCAGCCTACCCTACAATGAGCAGTTCTTC	CASSLPYNEQFF
NA	TRBJ2-5	NA	TRBV11-1	TGTGCCAGCAGTTCGAACCCTTACCGCGCGGGGGAGACCCAGTACTTC	CASSSNPYRAGETQYF
NA	TRBJ2-2	many	TRBV12-3/TRBV12-4	TGTGCCAGCAGCCCGAACACCGGGGAGCTGTTTTTT	CASSPNTGELFF
NA	TRBJ2-3	few	TRBV6-6	TGTGCCAGCAGCGGGGGTTCTAGCACAGATACGCAGTATTTT	CASSGGSSTDTQYF
TRBD1	TRBJ1-2	NA	TRBV6-5	TGTGCCAGCAGTTACTCGACCCCCACGACAGGGGACTATGGCTACACCTTC	CASSYSTPTTGDYGYTF
NA	TRBJ2-5	NA	TRBV18	TGTGCCAGCTCACCAGGGGCACGACAACAAGAGACCCAGTACTTC	CASSPGARQQETQYF
TRBD1	TRBJ1-3	NA	TRBV5-5	TGTGCCAGCAGCCTCGTTGGGCCAGGGGGAGGGTCTGGAAACACCATATATTTT	CASSLVGPGGGSGNTIYF
TRBD2	TRBJ2-2	NA	TRBV7-9	TGTGCCAGCAGCTTGGGACTAGCGGGGCCCAACGGGGAGCTGTTTTTT	CASSLGLAGPNGELFF
NA	TRBJ2-1	NA	TRBV10-3	TGTACCATCAGTGAGAAAACGGGACTGAGCTCCTACAATGAGCAGTTCTTC	CTISEKTGLSSYNEQFF
TRBD1	TRBJ1-5	NA	TRBV12-3/TRBV12-4	TGTGCCAGCAGTTTAGACGGACAGGGGGTGAGACAGCCCCAGCATTTT	CASSLDGQGVRQPQHF
TRBD1	TRBJ1-3	few	TRBV15	TGTGCCACCAGCCCCTGGGAGGGGGCGGGAAACACCATATATTTT	CATSPWEGAGNTIYF
TRBD2	TRBJ2-1	few	TRBV2	TGTGCCAGCAGCCCCGAGCATGGGGCTAGCGGGGGCCCGAGCTCCTACAATGAGCAGTTCTTC	CASSPEHGASGGPSSYNEQFF
NA	TRBJ1-5	NA	TRBV19	TGTGCCAGTAGCGGGGGTTTTTATAGCAATCAGCCCCAGCATTTT	CASSGGFYSNQPQHF
NA	TRBJ2-3	few	TRBV7-6	TGTGCCAGCCGTGGGAACCGCCATTCGGATGTAGTGGATACGCAGTATTTT	CASRGNRHSDVVDTQYF
TRBD1	TRBJ1-5	NA	TRBV10-3	TGTGCCATCAGTGAAATTGAACAGGGGGGTCAGCCCCGGCATTTT	CAISEIEQGGQPRHF
NA	TRBJ2-1	NA	TRBV6-6	TGTGCCAGCACCTCTACTTGGGGTGAGCAGTTCTTC	CASTSTWGEQFF
TRBD1	TRBJ1-1	few	TRBV7-3	TGTGCCAGCAGCTTGGCAGGGGGCTCGAACACTGAAGCTTTCTTT	CASSLAGGSNTEAFF
NA	TRBJ2-1	NA	TRBV7-8	TGTGCCAGCAGCTTAGGAGGGGGGCTGGGAAGTGAGCAGTTCTTC	CASSLGGGLGSEQFF
NA	TRBJ2-7	NA	TRBV12-5	TGTGCTAGTGGTTTGGTACCGCACTTC	CASGLVPHF
NA	TRBJ2-1	NA	TRBV5-4	TGTGCCAGCAGCTTGACAGGGTCCCTCTACAATGAGCAGTTCTTC	CASSLTGSLYNEQFF
TRBD1	TRBJ2-5	few	TRBV7-6	TGTGCCAGCAGCTTAGCTCAGGGGGCCCAAGAGACCCAGTACTTC	CASSLAQGAQETQYF
TRBD1	TRBJ1-4	NA	TRBV28	TGTGCCAGCAGCCCAATCGCATGGACAGGGGGAAATGAAAAACTGTTTTTT	CASSPIAWTGGNEKLFF
NA	TRBJ2-1	NA	TRBV4-2	TGTGCCGGCAGCCAAGATCCCCCGAGCTCCTACAATGAGCAGTTCTTC	CAGSQDPPSSYNEQFF
NA	TRBJ1-3	few	TRBV6-5	TGTGCCAGCAGTTACTCGGACACGCCGTTGGGCACCATATATTTT	CASSYSDTPLGTIYF
NA	TRBJ1-2	few	TRBV6-5	TGTGCCAGCAGTTACTCGGCGGTTGATGGCTACACCTTC	CASSYSAVDGYTF
NA	TRBJ2-1	NA	TRBV28	TGTGCCAGCAGTCTTGACTCCGGACCCATACTCACCTACAATGAGCAGTTCTTC	CASSLDSGPILTYNEQFF
TRBD1	TRBJ1-1	many	TRBV6-2/TRBV6-3	TGTGCCAGCATGGTGGCAGGGGGAGTGAACACTGAAGCTTTCTTT	CASMVAGGVNTEAFF
NA	TRBJ2-3	NA	TRBV5-4	TGTGCCAGCAGCTCCACGGGGGAGGCGGGGGATACGCAGTATTTT	CASSSTGEAGDTQYF
NA	TRBJ1-1	NA	TRBV6-5	TGTGCCAGCAGTTACGAACAGGGACGAACTGAAGCTTTCTTT	CASSYEQGRTEAFF
NA	TRBJ2-1	NA	TRBV7-2	TGTGCCTGCAGCTTTAAACTTCACTCCTACAATGAGCAGTTCTTC	CACSFKLHSYNEQFF
TRBD1	TRBJ2-2	NA	TRBV6-5	TGTGCCAGCATTCCTACAGGGGGCGAGAACACCGGGGAGCTGTTTTTT	CASIPTGGENTGELFF
TRBD1	TRBJ2-1	few	TRBV6-5	TGTGCCAGCAGGCCTCCTACCGCGGACAGGGGCCGCCGGGGAGAGCAGTTCTTC	CASRPPTADRGRRGEQFF
TRBD2	TRBJ2-1	once	TRBV28	TGTGCCAGCAGCATAGCGGGGGCGCCCTACAATGAGCAGTTCTTC	CASSIAGAPYNEQFF
NA	TRBJ2-5	few	TRBV7-9	TGTGCCAGCAGCTCTACCCACGGAGTCCAAGAGACCCAGTACTTC	CASSSTHGVQETQYF
TRBD1	TRBJ1-2	few	TRBV7-9	TGTGCCAGCAGCTTAGCACAGGGGGGAGACTATGGCTACACCTTC	CASSLAQGGDYGYTF
NA	TRBJ2-5	NA	TRBV12-3/TRBV12-4	TGTGCCAGCAGTCCCCACACCCGCCAAGAGACCCAGTACTTC	CASSPHTRQETQYF